The 29 T cell receptor beta chains below all came from one sample that was sequenced in a study of regulatory T cells in long-lasting Graves disease. The authors built TCR beta libraries using iRepertoire HTBI primers and Arm-PCR of CDR3 regions. TCRdb used MiXCR to reprocess the multiplex PCR reads, holding one entry per CDR3 protein. The sample holds some 230,000 distinct CDR3 sequences, roughly 18% seen once. Specified time point: newly diagnosed GD, antithyroid drugs for less than 3 months. TCR sequences were obtained from RNA taken from PBMCs. The sequencing here drew on peripheral blood mononuclear cells (PBMCs), taken at new diagnosis, from a patient treated with antithyroid drugs. These receptors came from a female donor with Graves disease.

There are many counts of this clonotype. The genes are TRBV28 and TRBJ1-2; 7 nucleotides match TRBD1. This CDR3 comprises 15 residues. Germline CDR1 is MDHEN and CDR2 is SYDVKM. Losses at the gene ends were 3 bases for V and 1 base for J; bases not matched to a gene: 5. The CDR3 sequence: CASSLMGQLNYGYTF. CDR3 bases: TGTGCCAGCAGTTTGATGGGACAGCTTAACTATGGCTACACCTTC.

This clonotype was recorded a few times. Given a much more abundant clone one base away, this may be a read error. The chain has TRBV28 and TRBJ2-5; D not resolved. Trimming cost V 3 bases and J 2 bases, with 13 bases left between them. Looked up from germline, CDR1 is MDHEN and CDR2 is SYDVKM. The CDR3 consists of 15 residues. CDR3 DNA: TGTGCCAGCAGTTTGTTCGTTGAAGGACAAGAGACCCAGTACTTC. As protein: CASSLFVEGQETQYF.

There are many counts of this clonotype. J is TRBJ2-2 and V is TRBV20-1, with TRBD1 identical over 12 bases. From germline, CDR1 is DFQATT and CDR2 SNEGSKA (reference sequence). The CDR3 length is 15 residues. V shed 3 bases and J 7 bases; nucleotides not matched to a gene: 6. In DNA form, the CDR3 reads TGCAGTGCTAGGGGGACAGGGGGCAGGATCGGGGAGCTGTTTTTT. As protein: CSARGTGGRIGELFF.

This clonotype was detected only once. Only one base separates this from a far larger clonotype, so it likely reflects a read error. This chain joins TRBV12-3 or TRBV12-4 and TRBJ2-7, with TRBD2 identical over 10 bases. This CDR3 contains 15 residues. After removal of 6 bases from V and 7 bases from J, the junction contained 12 bases not matched to a gene. In DNA, the CDR3 is TGTGCCAGCAGCACAAGCGGGAGGGCCGTAAATGAGCAGTACTTC. Protein: CASSTSGRAVNEQYF.

About this clonotype: This may stem from a read error, because a much larger clone lies one nucleotide away. The chain recombines TRBV11-2 with TRBJ2-5, with D possibly called TRBD1 or TRBD2 (5 bases each). With 3 bases removed from V and 0 bases from J, the gap between germline ends came to 11 bases. The CDR3 spans 15 residues. Per germline, CDR1 SGHAT and CDR2 FQNNGV. Here the CDR3 DNA reads TGTGCCAGCAGCTTGGGGCGAGCGGACCAAGAGACCCAGTACTTC. It codes for CASSLGRADQETQYF.

This clonotype was seen ten or more times. The J gene is TRBJ1-5, the V gene TRBV20-1, with D possibly TRBD1 on 5 matching bases. The CDR3 loop spans 15 amino acids. CDR1 and CDR2 (germline): DFQATT, SNEGSKA (reference sequence). The ends were cut back, 3 bases at V and 2 bases at J, with 14 bases in the middle. CDR3 region: CSASAGANGNQPQHF. The CDR3 bases are TGCAGTGCTAGTGCTGGGGCTAATGGCAATCAGCCCCAGCATTTT.

This clonotype was counted at least ten times. This chain connects TRBV20-1 to TRBJ2-1; D possibly uses TRBD1 or TRBD2 (6 bases each). V was pared by 5 bases and J by 5 bases, with 22 bases between. The CDR3 covers 16 residues. Germline loops: CDR1 DFQATT, CDR2 SNEGSKA (reference sequence). In DNA form, the CDR3 reads TGCAGTGCTCCGGGGGCTAGCGCCCAGATGAACAATGAGCAGTTCTTC. This encodes CSAPGASAQMNNEQFF.

This clonotype was counted many times. The rearrangement uses TRBV20-1 and TRBJ2-3; 7 bases map to TRBD2. V was pared by 1 base and J by 0 bases, with 7 bases of the junction left unmatched. Germline V CDR1 and CDR2: DFQATT, SNEGSKA (reference sequence). This CDR3 comprises 16 residues. The CDR3 region is CSARVLRDYSTDTQYF. The CDR3 DNA follows: TGCAGTGCTAGAGTTCTGAGGGACTACAGCACAGATACGCAGTATTTT.

Concerning this clonotype itself: A clone one base away is much larger, so this may be a read error. CDR3 DNA sequence: TGTGCCAGCAGTTTAGACAGGGGAGCCAGTCAGCCCCAGCATTTT. Translating gives CASSLDRGASQPQHF. The rearrangement joins TRBV28 to TRBJ1-5; 8 positions match TRBD1. In germline, CDR1 is MDHEN, CDR2 SYDVKM. V lost 2 bases and J lost 6; bases outside the gene matches: 6. The CDR3 totals 15 residues.

This clonotype was picked up many times. The chain links TRBV28 to TRBJ1-1; D is possibly TRBD1 (5 bases). The CDR3 runs to 14 residues. The germline V gene encodes CDR1 MDHEN and CDR2 SYDVKM. Trimming removed 4 bases from V and 2 bases from J, with 11 bases in between. The CDR3 here is CASSWGRGNTEAFF. CDR3 coding DNA: TGTGCCAGCAGTTGGGGACGGGGAAACACTGAAGCTTTCTTT. The variable domain in full, with the rest retrieved from reference TRBV28 and TRBJ1-1, is DVKVTQSSRYLVKRTGEKVFLECVQDMDHENMFWYRQDPGLGLRLIYFSYDVKMKEKGDIPEGYSVSREKKERFSLILESASTNQTSMYLCASSWGRGNTEAFFGQGTRLTVV.

In its sample, this clonotype was seen many times. The chain has TRBV20-1 and TRBJ2-7; D may be TRBD2 (6 bases). The CDR3 totals 14 residues. CDR1 and CDR2 from the germline V gene are DFQATT and SNEGSKA (reference sequence). The V gene lost 0 bases and the J gene lost 3 bases, with 12 bases spanning the gap. CDR3 bases: TGCAGTGCTAGAGATCGGCGGGGTGGCTACGAGCAGTACTTC. Its protein is CSARDRRGGYEQYF.

This clonotype was found many times. V and J are TRBV20-1 and TRBJ2-6; 8 nucleotides match TRBD1. Losses at the gene ends were 4 bases for V and 0 bases for J; bases not matched to a gene: 5. The germline CDR1 and CDR2 sequences are DFQATT and SNEGSKA (reference sequence). The CDR3 consists of 16 residues. The CDR3 nucleotides are TGCAGTGCTATCAGGGGGCTTGGCTCTGGGGCCAACGTCCTGACTTTC. Protein sequence: CSAIRGLGSGANVLTF.

This clonotype was counted at least ten times. V gene TRBV30 combines with J gene TRBJ2-7; 7 bases align to TRBD1. The CDR3 covers 12 residues. J was trimmed by 2 bases and V by 4 bases; bases with no gene match: 2. Germline V gives CDR1 GTSNPN, CDR2 SVGIG (reference sequence). DNA of the CDR3: TGTGCCTGGAACAGGGGTCCCTACGAGCAGTACTTC. Translating it yields CAWNRGPYEQYF.

The sample holds many counts of this clonotype. The gene calls are TRBV29-1 and TRBJ1-2; D gene unclear. CDR3 length: 12 residues. V dropped 0 bases and J dropped 10 bases, with 12 bases sitting between them. Germline CDR1 SQVTM, CDR2 ANQGSEA. CDR3 loop: CSVEDGGADYTF. CDR3 nucleotides: TGCAGCGTTGAAGATGGCGGTGCAGACTACACCTTC.

This clonotype was detected many times. The gene calls are TRBV12-3 or TRBV12-4 and TRBJ2-5; perhaps D is TRBD1 or TRBD2 (6 bases each). The CDR3 has 14 amino acids. V was trimmed by 5 bases and J by 7 bases, leaving 17 bases between them. CDR3 bases: TGTGCCAGCAGTCTTGACAGGACTATCGGGACCCAGTACTTC. Translation gives CASSLDRTIGTQYF.

This clonotype has only a few counts. Possible read error: a much larger clone is one base away. This chain uses TRBV2 with TRBJ2-1; tentative D call: TRBD1 (6 bases). Germline loops: CDR1 SNHLY, CDR2 FYNNEI. The CDR3 contains 13 residues. This CDR3 is CASRTNRANGQFF. CDR3 coding DNA: TGTGCCAGCAGGACTAACAGGGCCAATGGGCAGTTCTTC. The full variable domain, with the rest looked up from reference TRBV2 and TRBJ2-1, is EPEVTQTPSHQVTQMGQEVILRCVPISNHLYFYWYRQILGQKVEFLVSFYNNEISEKSEIFDDQFSVERPDGSNFTLKIRSTKLEDSAMYFCASRTNRANGQFFGPGTRLTVL.

Notes on this clonotype: One end of the junction varies from germline; a read error may be responsible. The genes are TRBV10-3 and TRBJ2-3; D is possibly TRBD2 (6 bases). The CDR3 extends over 15 amino acids. Germline lookup yields CDR1 ENHRY and CDR2 SYGVKD. This CDR3 is CAVSGGGTSTDTQYF. DNA for the CDR3: TGTGCCGTCAGTGGTGGGGGGACTAGCACAGATACGCAGTATTTT.

Points on this clonotype: It differs at one base from a far larger clone, so likely a read error. The chain employs TRBV9 and TRBJ2-1; 10 nucleotides agree with TRBD1. The DNA end is more similar to TRBJ2-7, so the J call may be wrong. The CDR3 contains 14 residues. The V gene's germline CDR1 is SGDLS and CDR2 YYNGEE. CDR3 DNA: TGTGCCAACAGCCAACGGACAGGGGGCTACGAGCAGTACTTC. Encoded protein: CANSQRTGGYEQYF.

The J gene is TRBJ2-1, the V gene TRBV6-1; 7 positions match TRBD2. The CDR3 consists of 15 residues. With V trimmed by 5 bases and J by 6 bases, 10 bases remained unmatched. Germline V lookup: CDR1 MNHNS, CDR2 SASEGT. For the CDR3, the DNA is TGTGCCAGCAGTCCAGGACTAGGACCCCTCAATGAGCAGTTCTTC. Encoded protein: CASSPGLGPLNEQFF.

This clonotype was recorded many times. The rearrangement links TRBV24-1 to TRBJ2-6; possibly TRBD2 for D (6 bases). The CDR3 runs to 17 residues. Trimming cost V 4 bases and J 0 bases, with 12 bases left between them. Germline values: CDR1 KGHDR, CDR2 SFDVKD. The CDR3 reads CATSEAGTDSGANVLTF. The CDR3 bases are TGTGCCACCAGTGAAGCGGGCACGGACTCTGGGGCCAACGTCCTGACTTTC.

This clonotype was counted many times. J is TRBJ2-3 and V is TRBV29-1, with D perhaps matching TRBD2 (5 bases). Germline-derived CDR1 and CDR2 are SQVTM and ANQGSEA. This CDR3 contains 15 residues. The V gene lost 4 bases and the J gene lost 0 bases, with 14 bases spanning the gap. CDR3 nucleotide sequence: TGCAGCGTTGTCGGACTTTCTACTAGCACAGATACGCAGTATTTT. This encodes CSVVGLSTSTDTQYF.

A note on this clonotype: A read error is the likely source, as a far larger clone sits one nucleotide away. The rearrangement joins TRBV11-1 to TRBJ2-5, with 9 bases fitting TRBD2. The DNA end is a closer match to TRBJ2-1, so the J assignment may be wrong. CDR1 is SGHAT and CDR2 is FQDESV in the germline V gene (reference sequence). This CDR3 has 16 amino acids. The CDR3 sequence: CASSLVGTSSKVEQFF. The DNA of the CDR3 is TGTGCCAGCAGCTTAGTCGGGACTAGCTCAAAGGTTGAGCAGTTCTTC.

This clonotype came up many times. CDR3 DNA: TGTGCCAGCAGCCCCGACCAGCAGGGTGAGCAGTTCTTC. Translating it yields CASSPDQQGEQFF. This chain joins TRBV3-1 and TRBJ2-1; maybe TRBD1 (5 bases). The CDR3 has 13 amino acids. Germline V gives CDR1 LGHDT, CDR2 YNNKEL (reference sequence). Trimming took off 4 bases at V and 9 bases at J, with 13 bases between the two ends.

This clonotype was recorded at least ten times. The chain employs TRBV11-2 and TRBJ2-7; the D gene could be TRBD1 or TRBD2 (5 bases each). V lost 7 bases and J 9 bases, leaving 13 bases between the germline ends. From germline, CDR1 is SGHAT and CDR2 FQNNGV. CDR3 length: 11 residues. CDR3 sequence reads: CASTGTAGQYF. CDR3 nucleotides: TGTGCCAGCACTGGGACCGCCGGGCAGTACTTC.

This clonotype appeared many times. The gene calls are TRBV6-1 and TRBJ2-7; D might be TRBD1 (6 bases). V lost 4 bases and J 1 base, leaving 17 bases between the germline ends. There are 16 residues in the CDR3. Per germline, CDR1 MNHNS and CDR2 SASEGT. CDR3 bases: TGTGCCAGCAGTGCACTGGGGACAATCGGTTCCTACGAGCAGTACTTC. This encodes CASSALGTIGSYEQYF.

In its sample, this clonotype was seen many times. The chain joins TRBV30 to TRBJ2-1; 7 bases map to TRBD2. The length of the CDR3 is 15 residues. The germline CDR1 and CDR2 sequences are GTSNPN and SVGIG (reference sequence). J was trimmed by 0 bases and V by 1 base; bases with no gene match: 3. The CDR3 DNA is TGTGCCTGGAGTGGTGGGAGGGCCTCCTACAATGAGCAGTTCTTC. Its protein product is CAWSGGRASYNEQFF.

The table lists this clonotype with many counts. The chain employs TRBV5-1 and TRBJ1-2, with TRBD1 as a possible D gene (5 bases). This CDR3 spans 14 amino acids. V was cut by 3 bases and J by 4 bases, with 13 bases left in between. CDR1 and CDR2 from the germline V gene are SGHRS and YFSETQ. This chain's CDR3 is CASSSGTGIYGYTF. In DNA, the CDR3 is TGCGCCAGCAGCTCGGGGACGGGAATCTATGGCTACACCTTC.

This clonotype showed up many times. The CDR3 DNA reads as TGTGCCAGCAGCGCGGACAGTTATACCTACGAGCAGTACTTC. It specifies CASSADSYTYEQYF. This sequence joins TRBV7-2 and TRBJ2-7; a possible D gene is TRBD1 (6 bases). In germline, CDR1 is SGHTA, CDR2 FQGNSA. This CDR3 has 14 residues. V lost 5 bases and J 2 bases, leaving 13 bases between the germline ends. Combining the CDR3 with reference TRBV7-2 and TRBJ2-7 gives the whole variable domain GAGVSQSPSNKVTEKGKDVELRCDPISGHTALYWYRQSLGQGLEFLIYFQGNSAPDKSGLPSDRFSAERTGGSVSTLTIQRTQQEDSAVYLCASSADSYTYEQYFGPGTRLTVT.

This clonotype has at least ten counts. The chain employs TRBV6-1 and TRBJ2-1; 10 positions agree with TRBD2. The germline V gene encodes CDR1 MNHNS and CDR2 SASEGT. Trimming at V came to 6 bases and at J to 8 bases, leaving 7 bases not matched to a gene. This CDR3 is 14 amino acids long. Written as DNA, the CDR3 is TGTGCCAGCAGATGGACTAGCGGCCAAGATGAGCAGTTCTTC. Encoded protein: CASRWTSGQDEQFF.